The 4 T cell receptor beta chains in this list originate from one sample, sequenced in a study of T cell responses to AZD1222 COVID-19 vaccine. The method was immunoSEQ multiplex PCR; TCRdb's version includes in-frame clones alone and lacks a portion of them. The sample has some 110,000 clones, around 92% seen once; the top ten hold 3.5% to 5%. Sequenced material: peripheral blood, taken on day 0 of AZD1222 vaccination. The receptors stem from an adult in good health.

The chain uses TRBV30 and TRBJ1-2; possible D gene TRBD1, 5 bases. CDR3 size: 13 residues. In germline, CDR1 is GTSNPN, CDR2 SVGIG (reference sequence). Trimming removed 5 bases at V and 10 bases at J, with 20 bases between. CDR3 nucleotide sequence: TGTGCCTGGGACAAAGGGACCATCGGTTACTACACCTTC. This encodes CAWDKGTIGYYTF.

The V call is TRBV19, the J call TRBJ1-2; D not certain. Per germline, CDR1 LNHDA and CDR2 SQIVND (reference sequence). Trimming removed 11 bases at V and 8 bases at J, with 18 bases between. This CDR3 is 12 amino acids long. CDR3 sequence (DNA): TGTGCCTCTTCCCGGGAACTCAGGGGCTACACCTTC. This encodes CASSRELRGYTF.

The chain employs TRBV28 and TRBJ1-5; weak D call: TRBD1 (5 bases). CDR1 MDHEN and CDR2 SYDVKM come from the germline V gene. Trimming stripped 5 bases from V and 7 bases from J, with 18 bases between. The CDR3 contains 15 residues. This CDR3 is CASSPPGRGGQPQHF. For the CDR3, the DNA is TGTGCCAGCAGTCCACCCGGGAGGGGCGGACAGCCCCAGCATTTT.

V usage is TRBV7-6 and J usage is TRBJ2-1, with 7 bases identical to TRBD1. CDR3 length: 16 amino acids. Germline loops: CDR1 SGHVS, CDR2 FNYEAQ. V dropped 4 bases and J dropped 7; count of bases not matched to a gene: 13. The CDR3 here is CASSSAGQDGKNEQFF. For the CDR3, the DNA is TGTGCCAGCAGCTCCGCTGGACAGGATGGTAAGAATGAGCAGTTCTTC.